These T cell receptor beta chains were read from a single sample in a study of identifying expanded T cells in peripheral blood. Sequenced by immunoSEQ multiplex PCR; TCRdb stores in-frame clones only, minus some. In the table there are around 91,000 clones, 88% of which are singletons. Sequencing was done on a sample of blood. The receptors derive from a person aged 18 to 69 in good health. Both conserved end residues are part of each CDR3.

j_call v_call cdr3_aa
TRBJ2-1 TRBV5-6 CASRPLAGGLYEQLF
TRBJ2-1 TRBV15 CATSPRDRFNEQFF
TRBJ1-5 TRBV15 CATSRQDSGQPQHF
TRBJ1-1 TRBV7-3 CASSPQGAGTEAFF
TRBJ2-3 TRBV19 CASGVGLADTQYF
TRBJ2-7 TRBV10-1 CASSESRQPYEQYF
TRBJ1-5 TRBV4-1 CASSRQQGSNQPQHF
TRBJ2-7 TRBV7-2 CASSLQGANEQYF
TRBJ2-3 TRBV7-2 CASSPADTQYF
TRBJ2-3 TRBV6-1 CASSAVAGGPDTQYF
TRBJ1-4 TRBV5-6 CASSPGIEGNEKLFF
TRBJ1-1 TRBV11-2 CASSLRENTEAFF
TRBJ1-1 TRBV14 CASSRPSDWVTEAFF
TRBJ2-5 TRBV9 CASSEGTSGGRETQYF
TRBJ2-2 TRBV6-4 CASSRETGTGDPGELFF
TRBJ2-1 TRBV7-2 CASSSSGGSYNEQFF
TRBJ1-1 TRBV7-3 CASSLAGYTEAFF
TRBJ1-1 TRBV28 CASSPRTDITRSTEAFF
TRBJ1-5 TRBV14 CASSPGLAQPQHF
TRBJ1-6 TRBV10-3 CAISEGVGQANVPLHF
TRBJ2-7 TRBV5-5 CASSLSGQSTYEQYF
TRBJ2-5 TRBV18 CASSRVRQGVIQETQYF
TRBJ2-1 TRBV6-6 CASSIGVSYNEQFF
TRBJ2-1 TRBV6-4 CASSATGGSNEQFF
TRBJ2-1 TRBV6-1 CASIRALGDEQFF
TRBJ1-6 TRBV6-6 CASARNNSPLHF
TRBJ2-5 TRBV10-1 CASSESVGNKQYF
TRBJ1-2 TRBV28 CASSLGARGLNYGYTF
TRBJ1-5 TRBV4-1 CASSQAVDQPQHF